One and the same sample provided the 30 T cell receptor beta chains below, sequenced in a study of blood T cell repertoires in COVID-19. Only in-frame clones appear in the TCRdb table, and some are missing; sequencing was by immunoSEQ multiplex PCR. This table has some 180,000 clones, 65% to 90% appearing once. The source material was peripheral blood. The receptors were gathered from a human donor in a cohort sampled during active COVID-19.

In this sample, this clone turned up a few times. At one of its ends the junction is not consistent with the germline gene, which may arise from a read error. The CDR3: CASSQGDRVVSAF. The CDR3 DNA reads TGTGCCAGCAGCCAAGGGGACAGGGTGGTTTCTGCCTTC. The chain uses TRBV3-1 (or the pseudogene TRBV3-2) and TRBJ1-2, with 9 bases identical to TRBD1. CDR3 length equals 13 residues. Germline assignment: CDR1 LGHDT and CDR2 YNNKEL (reference sequence).

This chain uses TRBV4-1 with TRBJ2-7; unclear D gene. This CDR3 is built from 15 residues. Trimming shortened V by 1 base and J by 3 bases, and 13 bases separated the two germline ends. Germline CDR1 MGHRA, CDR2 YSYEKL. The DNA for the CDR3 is TGCGCCAGCAGCCAAGCCGTAACGAGGATCTACGAGCAGTACTTC. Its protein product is CASSQAVTRIYEQYF.

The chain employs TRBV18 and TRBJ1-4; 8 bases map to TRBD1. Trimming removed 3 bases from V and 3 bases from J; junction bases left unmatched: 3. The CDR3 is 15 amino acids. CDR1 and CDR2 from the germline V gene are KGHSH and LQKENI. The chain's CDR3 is CASSPDRAPNEKLFF. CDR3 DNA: TGTGCCAGCTCACCGGACAGGGCTCCTAATGAAAAACTGTTTTTT.

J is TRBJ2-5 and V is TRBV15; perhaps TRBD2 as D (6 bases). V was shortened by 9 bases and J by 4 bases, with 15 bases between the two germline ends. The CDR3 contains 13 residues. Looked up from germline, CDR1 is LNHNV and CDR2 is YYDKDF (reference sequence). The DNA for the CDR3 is TGTGCCACTAAAAGGGTGGGGGGAGAGACCCAGTACTTC. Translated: CATKRVGGETQYF.

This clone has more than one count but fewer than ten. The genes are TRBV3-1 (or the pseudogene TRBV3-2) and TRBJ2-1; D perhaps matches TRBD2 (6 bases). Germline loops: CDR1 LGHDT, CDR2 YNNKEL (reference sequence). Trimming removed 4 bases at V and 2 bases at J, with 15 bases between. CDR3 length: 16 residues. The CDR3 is CASSPKAGITYNEQFF. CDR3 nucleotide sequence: TGTGCCAGCAGCCCCAAAGCGGGTATCACCTACAATGAGCAGTTCTTC.

The CDR3 loop reads CATSDSRGAKNIQYF. DNA for the CDR3: TGTGCCACCAGTGACTCCAGGGGGGCCAAAAACATTCAGTACTTC. This chain joins TRBV24-1 and TRBJ2-4; 7 nucleotides agree with TRBD1. The length of the CDR3 is 15 residues. Germline V gives CDR1 KGHDR, CDR2 SFDVKD. Trimming cost V 4 bases and J 1 base; bases outside gene matches: 3.

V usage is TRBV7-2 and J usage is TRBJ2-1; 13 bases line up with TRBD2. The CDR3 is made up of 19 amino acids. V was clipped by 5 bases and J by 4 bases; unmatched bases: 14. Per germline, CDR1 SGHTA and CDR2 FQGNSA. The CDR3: CASSLEPGTSGMNYNEQFF. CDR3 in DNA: TGTGCCAGCAGCCTCGAGCCCGGGACTAGCGGGATGAATTACAATGAGCAGTTCTTC.

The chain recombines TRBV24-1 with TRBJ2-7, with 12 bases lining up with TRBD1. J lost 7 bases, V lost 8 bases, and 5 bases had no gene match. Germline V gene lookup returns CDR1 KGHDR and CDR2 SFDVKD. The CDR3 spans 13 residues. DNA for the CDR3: TGTGCCACCATGGGACAGGGGGCTAAAGAGCAGTACTTC. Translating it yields CATMGQGAKEQYF.

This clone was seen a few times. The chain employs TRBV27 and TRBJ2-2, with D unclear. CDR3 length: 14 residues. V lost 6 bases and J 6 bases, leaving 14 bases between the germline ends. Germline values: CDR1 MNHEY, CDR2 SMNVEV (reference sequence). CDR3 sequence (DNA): TGTGCCAGCAGCCCTAAATTAGTCCCCGGGGAGCTGTTTTTT. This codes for CASSPKLVPGELFF.

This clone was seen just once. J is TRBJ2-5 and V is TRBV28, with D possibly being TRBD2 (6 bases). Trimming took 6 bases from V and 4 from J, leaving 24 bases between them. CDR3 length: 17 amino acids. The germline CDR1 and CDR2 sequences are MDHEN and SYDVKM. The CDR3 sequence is CASSFGGMAGLRETQYF. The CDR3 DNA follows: TGTGCCAGCAGCTTTGGTGGAATGGCGGGGTTGAGAGAGACCCAGTACTTC.

Written as DNA, the CDR3 is TGTGCCAGCAGCCTCGGACTAGCGGGTGGGGATGAGCAGTTCTTC. It encodes CASSLGLAGGDEQFF. The chain links TRBV7-2 to TRBJ2-1; 11 bases map to TRBD2. This CDR3 region has 15 residues. Losses at the gene ends were 5 bases for V and 8 bases for J; bases not matched to a gene: 8. The germline V gene has CDR1 SGHTA and CDR2 FQGNSA.

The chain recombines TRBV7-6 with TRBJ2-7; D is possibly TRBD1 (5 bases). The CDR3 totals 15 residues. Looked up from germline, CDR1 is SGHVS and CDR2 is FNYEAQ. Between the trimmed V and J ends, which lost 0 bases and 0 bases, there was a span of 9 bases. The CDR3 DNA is TGTGCCAGCAGCTTAGCCGGACACCCCTCCTACGAGCAGTACTTC. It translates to CASSLAGHPSYEQYF.

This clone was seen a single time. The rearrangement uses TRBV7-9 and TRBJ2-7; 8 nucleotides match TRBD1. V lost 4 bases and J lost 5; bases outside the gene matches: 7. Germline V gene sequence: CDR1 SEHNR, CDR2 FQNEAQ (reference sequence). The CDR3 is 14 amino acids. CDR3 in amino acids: CASSYGQGRDEQYF. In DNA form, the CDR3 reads TGTGCCAGCAGCTACGGACAGGGAAGGGACGAGCAGTACTTC.

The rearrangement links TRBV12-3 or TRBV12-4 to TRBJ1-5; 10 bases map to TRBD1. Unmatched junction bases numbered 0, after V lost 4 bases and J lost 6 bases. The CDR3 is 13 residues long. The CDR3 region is CASSWTGGQPQHF. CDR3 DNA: TGTGCCAGCAGTTGGACAGGGGGTCAGCCCCAGCATTTT.

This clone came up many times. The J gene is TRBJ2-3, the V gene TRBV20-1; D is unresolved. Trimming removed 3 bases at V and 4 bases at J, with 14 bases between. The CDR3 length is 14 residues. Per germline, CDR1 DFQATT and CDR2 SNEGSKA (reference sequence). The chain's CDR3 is CSASPAVRADTQYF. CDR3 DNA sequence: TGCAGTGCTAGTCCGGCCGTTCGGGCAGATACGCAGTATTTT.

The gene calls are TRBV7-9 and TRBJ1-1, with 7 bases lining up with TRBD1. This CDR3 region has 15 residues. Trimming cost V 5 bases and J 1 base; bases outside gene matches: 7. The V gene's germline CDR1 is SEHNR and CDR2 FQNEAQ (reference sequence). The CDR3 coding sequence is TGTGCCAGCAGCATCCGACAGGGTCGGAACACTGAAGCTTTCTTT. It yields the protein CASSIRQGRNTEAFF. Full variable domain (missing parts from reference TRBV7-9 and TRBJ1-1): DTGVSQNPRHKITKRGQNVTFRCDPISEHNRLYWYRQTLGQGPEFLTYFQNEAQLEKSRLLSDRFSAERPKGSFSTLEIQRTEQGDSAMYLCASSIRQGRNTEAFFGQGTRLTVV.

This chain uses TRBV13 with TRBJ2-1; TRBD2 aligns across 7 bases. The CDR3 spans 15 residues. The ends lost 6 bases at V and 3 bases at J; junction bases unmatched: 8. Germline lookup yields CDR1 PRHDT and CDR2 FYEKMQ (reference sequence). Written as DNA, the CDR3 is TGTGCCAGCAGGTCGACCGGGACTAACTACAATGAGCAGTTCTTC. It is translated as CASRSTGTNYNEQFF.

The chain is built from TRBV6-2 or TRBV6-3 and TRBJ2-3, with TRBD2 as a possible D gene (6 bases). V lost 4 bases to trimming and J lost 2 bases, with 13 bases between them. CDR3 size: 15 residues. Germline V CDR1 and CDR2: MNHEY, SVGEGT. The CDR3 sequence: CASSSVGLYTDTQYF. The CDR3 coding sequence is TGTGCCAGCAGTTCCGTGGGACTTTACACAGATACGCAGTATTTT.

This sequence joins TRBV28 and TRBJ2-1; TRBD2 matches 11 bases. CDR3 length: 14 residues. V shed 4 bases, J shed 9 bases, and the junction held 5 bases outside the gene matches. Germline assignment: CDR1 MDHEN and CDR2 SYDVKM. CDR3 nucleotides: TGTGCCAGCAGTTCCCCGGGACTAGCGGCTGAGCAGTTCTTC. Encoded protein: CASSSPGLAAEQFF.

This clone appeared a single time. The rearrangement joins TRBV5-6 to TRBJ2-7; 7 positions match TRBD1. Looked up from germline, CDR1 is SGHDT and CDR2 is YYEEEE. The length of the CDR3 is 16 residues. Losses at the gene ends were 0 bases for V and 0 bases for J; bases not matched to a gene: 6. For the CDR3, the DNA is TGTGCCAGCAGCTTGGGGGGGCCAGGGGGCTCCTACGAGCAGTACTTC. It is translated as CASSLGGPGGSYEQYF.

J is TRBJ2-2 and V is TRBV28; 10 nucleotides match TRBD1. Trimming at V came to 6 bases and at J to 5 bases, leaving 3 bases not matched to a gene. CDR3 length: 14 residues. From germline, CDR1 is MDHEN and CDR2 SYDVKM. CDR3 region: CASRGQGWTGELFF. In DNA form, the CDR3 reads TGTGCCAGCAGGGGACAGGGGTGGACCGGGGAGCTGTTTTTT.

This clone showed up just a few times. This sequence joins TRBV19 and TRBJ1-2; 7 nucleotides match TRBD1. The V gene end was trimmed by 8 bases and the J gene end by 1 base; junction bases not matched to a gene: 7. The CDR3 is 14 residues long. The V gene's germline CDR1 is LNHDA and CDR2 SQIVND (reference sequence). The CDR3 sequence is CASQNRDSNYGYTF. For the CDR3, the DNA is TGTGCCAGTCAAAACCGGGACAGTAACTATGGCTACACCTTC.

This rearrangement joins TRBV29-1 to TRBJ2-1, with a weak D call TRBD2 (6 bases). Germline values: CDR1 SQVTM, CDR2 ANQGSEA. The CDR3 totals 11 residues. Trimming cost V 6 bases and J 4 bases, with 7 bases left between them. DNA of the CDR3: TGCAGCGTGGGGGGTTACAATGAGCAGTTCTTC. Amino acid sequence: CSVGGYNEQFF.

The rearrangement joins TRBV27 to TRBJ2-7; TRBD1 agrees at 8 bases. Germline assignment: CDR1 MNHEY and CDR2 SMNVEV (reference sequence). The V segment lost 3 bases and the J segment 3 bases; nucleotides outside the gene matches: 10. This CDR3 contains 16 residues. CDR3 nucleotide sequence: TGTGCCAGCAGTTTCACTCAGGGGGCTTCTCTCTACGAGCAGTACTTC. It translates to CASSFTQGASLYEQYF.

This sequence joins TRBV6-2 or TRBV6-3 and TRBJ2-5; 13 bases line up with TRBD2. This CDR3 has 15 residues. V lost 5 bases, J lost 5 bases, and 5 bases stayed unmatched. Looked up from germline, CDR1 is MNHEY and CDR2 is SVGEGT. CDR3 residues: CASSRILAGGETQYF. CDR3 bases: TGTGCCAGCAGTCGGATACTAGCGGGAGGGGAGACCCAGTACTTC.

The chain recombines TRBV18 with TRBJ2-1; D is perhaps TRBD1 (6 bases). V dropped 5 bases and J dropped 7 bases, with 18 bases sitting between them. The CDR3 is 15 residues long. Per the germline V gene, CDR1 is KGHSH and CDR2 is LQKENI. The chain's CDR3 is CASSTLEGGENEQFF. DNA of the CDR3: TGTGCCAGCTCAACTCTCGAAGGGGGAGAGAATGAGCAGTTCTTC.

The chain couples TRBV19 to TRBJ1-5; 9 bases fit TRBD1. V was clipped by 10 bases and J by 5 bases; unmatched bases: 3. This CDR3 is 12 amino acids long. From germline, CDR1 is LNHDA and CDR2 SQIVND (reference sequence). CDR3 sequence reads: CAIRQGDQPQHF. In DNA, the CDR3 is TGTGCCATCCGACAGGGGGATCAGCCCCAGCATTTT.

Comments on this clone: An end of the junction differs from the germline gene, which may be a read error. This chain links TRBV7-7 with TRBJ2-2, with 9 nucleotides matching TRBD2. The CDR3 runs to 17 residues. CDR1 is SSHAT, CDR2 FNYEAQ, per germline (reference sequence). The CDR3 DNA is TGTGCTAGCAGCAGGGGCGCGGGAGGGCCCGTCACCGGGGAGCTGTTTTTT. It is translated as CASSRGAGGPVTGELFF. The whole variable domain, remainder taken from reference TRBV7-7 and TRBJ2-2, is GAGVSQSPRYKVTKRGQDVTLRCDPISSHATLYWYQQALGQGPEFLTYFNYEAQPDKSGLPSDRFSAERPEGSISTLTIQRTEQRDSAMYRCASSRGAGGPVTGELFFGEGSRLTVL.

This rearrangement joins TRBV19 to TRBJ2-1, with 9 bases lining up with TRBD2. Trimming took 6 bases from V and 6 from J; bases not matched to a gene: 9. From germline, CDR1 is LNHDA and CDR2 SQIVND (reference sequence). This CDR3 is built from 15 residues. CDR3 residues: CASRSGGRTFNEQFF. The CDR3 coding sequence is TGTGCCAGTAGGAGCGGGGGGAGGACTTTCAATGAGCAGTTCTTC.

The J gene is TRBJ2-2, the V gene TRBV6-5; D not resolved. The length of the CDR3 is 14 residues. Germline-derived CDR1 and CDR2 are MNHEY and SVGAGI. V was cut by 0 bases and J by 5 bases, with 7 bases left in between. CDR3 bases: TGTGCCAGCAGTTACTCGGAGAGGACCGGGGAGCTGTTTTTT. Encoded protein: CASSYSERTGELFF.